The rows below give T cell receptor beta chains drawn from one sample of a study of shared clonotypes between healthy human individuals. Profiling relied on immunoSEQ multiplex PCR, and the TCRdb table lists in-frame clones only, not all of them. The sample contains 2 million to 3 million clones, approximately 94% of which appear only once. Sequenced input: naive CD4+ T cells from PBMCs. The receptors derive from a young man in good health. Some clones in this sample may be carry-over from other donors' samples. Both conserved end residues are part of each CDR3. A D gene is named only where the DNA matches it firmly. The listing skips clone size in some rows; elsewhere it reads once, few, many or a size class.

>TRBD1|TRBJ2-3|NA|TRBV19
TGTGCCAGTAGTTCGGGACAGGGGACCACAGATACGCAGTATTTT
CASSSGQGTTDTQYF
>TRBD2|TRBJ2-3|NA|TRBV28
TGTGCCAGCAGCCCCCGCGGGGGGGGCACAGATACGCAGTATTTT
CASSPRGGGTDTQYF
>NA|TRBJ1-2|NA|TRBV28
TGTGCCAGCAGTCGCCAATATGGCTACACCTTC
CASSRQYGYTF
>NA|TRBJ1-5|few|TRBV6-1
TGTGCCAGCAGTGATGGGTATCAGCCCCAGCATTTT
CASSDGYQPQHF
>TRBD2|TRBJ2-5|NA|TRBV7-2
TGTGCCAGCAGCTTAGCGGGACTAGCATTTGAGACCCAGTACTTC
CASSLAGLAFETQYF
>TRBD2|TRBJ2-7|NA|TRBV7-2
TGTGCCAGCAGCTTAGCCCCCCCCCTAGCGGTGAGCTCCTACGAGCAGTACTTC
CASSLAPPLAVSSYEQYF
>NA|TRBJ1-3|NA|TRBV21-1
TGTGCCAGCAGCAAAGAAGGGGAGGCTGGAAACACCATATATTTT
CASSKEGEAGNTIYF
>NA|TRBJ2-7|NA|TRBV6-6
TGTGCCAGCAGGCCGGAGGTGGGGGCAGAAGACTACGAGCAGTACTTC
CASRPEVGAEDYEQYF
>NA|TRBJ1-4|NA|TRBV18
TGTGCCAGCGCAATGGCTCTTACAGGTTTCAATGAAAAACTGTTTTTT
CASAMALTGFNEKLFF
>TRBD1|TRBJ2-7|NA|TRBV19
TGTGCCAGTAGTACTCCGCTCTTGACAGGGGGGAAGTCCGAGCAGTACTTC
CASSTPLLTGGKSEQYF
>NA|TRBJ1-1|NA|TRBV28
TGTGCCAGCGTACCTTACAGGGACACTGAAGCTTTCTTT
CASVPYRDTEAFF
>TRBD2|TRBJ2-5|NA|TRBV7-2
TGTGCCAGCAGCTTAGATGGCGGGAGGGAGACCCAGTACTTC
CASSLDGGRETQYF
>NA|TRBJ1-2|NA|TRBV18
TGTGCCAGCTCACCACCGCTCGGCAGGAGTTACACCTTC
CASSPPLGRSYTF
>NA|TRBJ2-1|NA|TRBV6-5
TGTGCCAGCAGTTCCCAGTACAATGAGCAGTTCTTC
CASSSQYNEQFF
>TRBD2|TRBJ2-1|NA|TRBV13
TGTGCCAGCAGCCCACGATCTAGCGGACTTCTGGGGGAGCAGTTCTTC
CASSPRSSGLLGEQFF
>NA|TRBJ2-2|NA|TRBV7-3
TGTGCCAGCAGCTCCAGCGGGTTAAACACCGGGGAGCTGTTTTTT
CASSSSGLNTGELFF
>TRBD1|TRBJ2-6|NA|TRBV27
TGTGCCGCGGCTCCTATAAGGTACAGGGGCCTTCCGGGGGCCAACGTCCTGACTTTC
CAAAPIRYRGLPGANVLTF
>NA|TRBJ1-4|NA|TRBV6-5
TGTGCCAGCAGGCCGACACCAACTAATGAAAAACTGTTTTTT
CASRPTPTNEKLFF
>NA|TRBJ1-3|NA|TRBV6-1
TGTGCCAGCAGGGTCCGGGGCTCTGGAAACACCATATATTTT
CASRVRGSGNTIYF
>TRBD1|TRBJ1-3|NA|TRBV28
TGTGCCAGCAGTCCTCGACAGGGGCCCATATATTTT
CASSPRQGPIYF
>NA|TRBJ2-1|NA|TRBV5-5
TGTGCCAGCAGCCTAGCAATACCATCCTACAATGAGCAGTTCTTC
CASSLAIPSYNEQFF
>NA|TRBJ2-7|NA|TRBV5-1
TGCGCCAGCAGCTTGGATTTTTCTGACTACGAGCAGTACTTC
CASSLDFSDYEQYF
>NA|TRBJ2-2|NA|TRBV4-2
TGTGCCAGCAGCCGGGGAGAAGCGACCGGGGAGCTGTTTTTT
CASSRGEATGELFF
>NA|TRBJ1-2|NA|TRBV4-1
TGCGCCAGCAGCCAAGTTGGTACCCTTAGCTATGGCTACACCTTC
CASSQVGTLSYGYTF
>TRBD2|TRBJ2-1|NA|TRBV7-3
TGTGCCAGCGGGACTAGCGATGAGCAGTTCTTC
CASGTSDEQFF
>NA|TRBJ1-5|NA|TRBV2
TGTGCCAGCAGTGAACTGGGGGCCGCTCAGCCCCAGCATTTT
CASSELGAAQPQHF
>NA|TRBJ2-7|NA|TRBV6-5
TGTGCCAGCAGTTACAGGCTAGTGGGCTCCTCCTACGAGCAGTACTTC
CASSYRLVGSSYEQYF
>TRBD2|TRBJ2-1|NA|TRBV5-4
TGTGCCAGCAGCAAGACTAGCGGGAGCATCGATGAGCAGTTCTTC
CASSKTSGSIDEQFF
>NA|TRBJ2-7|NA|TRBV4-2
TGTGCCAGCAGCCAAAGCAGGAGTAGTTCAGGGGTTCTTTACGAGCAGTACTTC
CASSQSRSSSGVLYEQYF
>NA|TRBJ2-5|once|TRBV18
TGTGCCAGCACCCGGACTCTCCAAGAGACCCAGTACTTC
CASTRTLQETQYF
>NA|TRBJ2-1|NA|TRBV12-5
TGTGCTAGTGGATCCGGGACAAATTACAATGAGCAGTTCTTC
CASGSGTNYNEQFF
>NA|TRBJ1-2|NA|TRBV19
TGTGCCAGTAGTACCAGGGTGCTCCAGGATGGCTACACCTTC
CASSTRVLQDGYTF
>NA|TRBJ1-3|NA|TRBV6-6
TGTGCCAGCAGTTATGCTTACACCATATATTTT
CASSYAYTIYF
>NA|TRBJ1-2|few|TRBV4-1
TGCGCCAGCAGCCAAGGCGAGTGGGGGTACTACACCTTC
CASSQGEWGYYTF
>NA|TRBJ1-2|NA|TRBV5-5
TGTGCCAGCAGCCGTCCGGACGGAACCTATGGCTACACCTTC
CASSRPDGTYGYTF
>TRBD1|TRBJ2-7|NA|TRBV19
TGTGCCAGTAGTAGGAGGACCGGGACAGGGGTGGGAGAGCAGTACTTC
CASSRRTGTGVGEQYF
>NA|TRBJ1-1|NA|TRBV27
TGTGCCAGCAGTTTTCTCGTTCGGGGAGGGATGAACACTGAAGCTTTCTTT
CASSFLVRGGMNTEAFF
>TRBD1|TRBJ2-3|once|TRBV7-2
TGTGCCAGCAGCTCCCTACCCGGGACAGGGACTGCTTTT
CASSSLPGTGTAF
>TRBD1|TRBJ2-1|NA|TRBV5-1
TGCGCCAGCAGCTACACCCGGGACAGCCCTATGAGCTCCTACAATGAGCAGTTCTTC
CASSYTRDSPMSSYNEQFF
>TRBD1|TRBJ2-7|NA|TRBV4-3
TGCGCCAGCAGCCAGGACAGGGAGTACGAGCAGTACTTC
CASSQDREYEQYF